The rows below give T cell receptor beta chains drawn from one sample of a study of control samples from healthy donors and cancer patients. TCRdb's table, derived via immunoSEQ multiplex PCR, lists solely in-frame clones and lacks some. The sample lists about 83,000 clones, 75% to 95% occurring once. The sequenced sample was blood. These receptors were collected from a man aged 25 to 45 in good health. CDR3s leave out the opening cysteine and the closing phenylalanine or tryptophan. Each record gives: J gene, V gene, CDR3 length, CDR3 protein.

TRBJ2-5	TRBV19	13	ASSIVGGQKETQY
TRBJ1-1	TRBV3-1/TRBV3-2	12	ASSQPDRGTEAF
TRBJ1-1	TRBV2	15	ASSEAHRGRLRTEAF
TRBJ1-5	TRBV7-2	13	ASSFRGQGKYPQH
TRBJ1-4	TRBV4-2	12	ASSQGQGTEKLF
TRBJ1-6	TRBV6-2/TRBV6-3	11	ASSYGGLSPLH
TRBJ1-1	TRBV29-1	10	SVTDGNTEAF
TRBJ1-1	TRBV13	13	ASSLVIVGKTEAF
TRBJ1-4	TRBV29-1	10	SVEVGKGRLF
TRBJ2-3	TRBV24-1	14	ATSDYGTEGTDTQY
TRBJ1-1	TRBV7-9	11	ASSFPGDTEAF
TRBJ1-5	TRBV19	13	ASKASRRSNQPQH
TRBJ1-5	TRBV19	11	ASSPLGDQPQH
TRBJ2-7	TRBV5-1	13	ASSLDSSGTYEQY
TRBJ1-2	TRBV6-2/TRBV6-3	10	ASSYTENGYT
TRBJ2-1	TRBV5-1	14	ASSPGRASSYNEQF
TRBJ2-2	TRBV10-3	12	AITTQMNTGELF
TRBJ2-1	TRBV24-1	10	ATSDRRSEQF
TRBJ1-2	TRBV20-1	11	SASTRVSNGYT
TRBJ1-2	TRBV19	14	ASRGGQGATGYGYT
TRBJ1-1	TRBV24-1	12	ATSVQGTNTEAF
TRBJ2-7	TRBV5-4	11	ASSFQGSYEQY
TRBJ2-1	TRBV9	15	ASSRSGASSSYNEQF
TRBJ2-1	TRBV7-2	13	ASSPQTSSYNEQF
TRBJ2-2	TRBV10-3	12	ASTGTGVAGELF
TRBJ2-7	TRBV28	17	ASSLYPHGTFVGGNEQY
TRBJ2-5	TRBV4-2	12	ASSQDAREETQY
TRBJ1-5	TRBV28	13	ASRGEVVGNQPQH
TRBJ1-5	TRBV4-1	13	ASSQVPDFSQPQH
TRBJ1-4	TRBV30	13	AWSGLALPEEKLF
TRBJ2-3	TRBV7-2	16	ASSLVGGASGSRDTQY
TRBJ2-7	TRBV4-1	16	ASSQEGTSGGAYYEQY
TRBJ1-1	TRBV5-1	14	ASSLDRVGMNTEAF
TRBJ1-2	TRBV9	14	ASSVDRGHVVGGYT
TRBJ1-2	TRBV4-1	12	ASSQGIFDDGYT
TRBJ2-7	TRBV6-5	10	ATTRDGYEQY
TRBJ2-5	TRBV10-1	10	ASSRGGETQY
TRBJ1-2	TRBV7-8	15	ASSLYGRQGHNYGYT
TRBJ2-6	TRBV2	13	ASRGQGSGANVLT
TRBJ1-2	TRBV29-1	9	SVGHSDGYT
TRBJ2-1	TRBV5-1	14	ASSAAGLAVYNEQF
TRBJ1-5	TRBV6-2/TRBV6-3	15	ASSVRDSNLSNQPQH
TRBJ2-3	TRBV24-1	17	ATSDLRRGGRPSTDTQY
TRBJ2-2	TRBV9	14	ASSVGRVQNTGELF
TRBJ2-7	TRBV5-8	12	ASSSGTTPYEQY
TRBJ2-7	TRBV7-2	12	ASSLGPGNYEQY
TRBJ1-5	TRBV28	12	ASSFGQGGQPQH
TRBJ2-2	TRBV2	13	ASRGTGADAGELF
TRBJ1-1	TRBV14	11	ASSPGTGLEAF
TRBJ2-5	TRBV9	11	ASSTGTEETQY
TRBJ1-5	TRBV9	12	ASSMGQLNQPQH
TRBJ2-4	TRBV14	14	ASSLGGRGAKNIQY
TRBJ1-2	TRBV24-1	11	ATSTMSFYGYT
TRBJ2-1	TRBV6-4	12	ASSSGLADNEQF
TRBJ2-7	TRBV10-3	11	VPEGKTGREQY
TRBJ1-2	TRBV19	13	ASGDRGHPGYGYT
TRBJ2-2	TRBV9	14	ASSVGAGVSTGELF
TRBJ2-1	TRBV29-1	12	SVDVGQTYNEQF
TRBJ2-7	TRBV7-3	13	ASSLSDGPHYEQY